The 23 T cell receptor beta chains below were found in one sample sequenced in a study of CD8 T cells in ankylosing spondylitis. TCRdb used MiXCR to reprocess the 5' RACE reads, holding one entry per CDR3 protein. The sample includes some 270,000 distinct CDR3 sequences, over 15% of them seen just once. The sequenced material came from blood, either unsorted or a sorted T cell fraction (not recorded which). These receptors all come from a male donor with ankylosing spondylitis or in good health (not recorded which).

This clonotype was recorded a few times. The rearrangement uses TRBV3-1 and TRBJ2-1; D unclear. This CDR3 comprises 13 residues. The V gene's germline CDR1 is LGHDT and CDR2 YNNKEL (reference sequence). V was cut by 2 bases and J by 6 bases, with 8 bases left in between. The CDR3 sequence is CASSQFDSNEQFF. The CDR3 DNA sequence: TGTGCCAGCAGCCAATTTGATTCCAATGAGCAGTTCTTC.

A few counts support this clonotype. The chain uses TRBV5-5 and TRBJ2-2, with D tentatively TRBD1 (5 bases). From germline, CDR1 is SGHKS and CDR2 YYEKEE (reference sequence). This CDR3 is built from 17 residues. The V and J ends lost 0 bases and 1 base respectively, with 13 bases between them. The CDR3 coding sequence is TGTGCCAGCAGCTTGGATAGGGGAAGTGGGAACACCGGGGAGCTGTTTTTT. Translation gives CASSLDRGSGNTGELFF.

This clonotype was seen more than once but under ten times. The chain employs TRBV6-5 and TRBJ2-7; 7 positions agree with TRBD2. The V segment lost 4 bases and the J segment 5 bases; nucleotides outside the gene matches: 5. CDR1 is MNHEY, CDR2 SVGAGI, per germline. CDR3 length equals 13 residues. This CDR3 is CASSSGLLDEQYF. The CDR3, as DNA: TGTGCCAGCAGTTCGGGACTATTGGACGAGCAGTACTTC.

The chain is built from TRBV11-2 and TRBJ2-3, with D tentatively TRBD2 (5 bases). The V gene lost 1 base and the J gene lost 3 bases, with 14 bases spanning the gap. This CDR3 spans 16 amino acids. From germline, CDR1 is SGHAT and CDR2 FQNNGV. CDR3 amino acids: CASSLAPAGPTDTQYF. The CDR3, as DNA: TGTGCCAGCAGCTTAGCCCCGGCGGGCCCTACAGATACGCAGTATTTT.

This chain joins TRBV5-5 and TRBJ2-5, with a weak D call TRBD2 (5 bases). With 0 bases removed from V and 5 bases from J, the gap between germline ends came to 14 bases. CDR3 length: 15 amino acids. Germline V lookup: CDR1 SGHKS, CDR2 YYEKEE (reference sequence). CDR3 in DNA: TGTGCCAGCAGCTTGGACGGGCTCCCGGGGGAGACCCAGTACTTC. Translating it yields CASSLDGLPGETQYF.

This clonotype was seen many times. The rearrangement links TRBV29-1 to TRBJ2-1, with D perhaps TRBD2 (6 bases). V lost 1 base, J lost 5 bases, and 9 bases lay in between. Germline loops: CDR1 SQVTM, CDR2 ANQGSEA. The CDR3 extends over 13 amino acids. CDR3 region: CSVEGDLNNEQFF. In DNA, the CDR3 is TGCAGCGTTGAAGGGGACTTAAACAATGAGCAGTTCTTC.

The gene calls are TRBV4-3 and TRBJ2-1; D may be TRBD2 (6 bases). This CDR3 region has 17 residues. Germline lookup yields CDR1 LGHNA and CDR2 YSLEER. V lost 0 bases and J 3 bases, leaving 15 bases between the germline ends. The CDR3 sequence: CASSQELGTSFYNEQFF. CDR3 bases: TGCGCCAGCAGCCAAGAGTTAGGAACTAGCTTCTACAATGAGCAGTTCTTC.

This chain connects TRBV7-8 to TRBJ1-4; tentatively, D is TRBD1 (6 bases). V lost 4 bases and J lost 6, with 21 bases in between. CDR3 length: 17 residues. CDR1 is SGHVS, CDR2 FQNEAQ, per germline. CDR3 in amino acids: CASSSPVGHTRDEKLFF. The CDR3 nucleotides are TGTGCCAGCAGCTCACCGGTGGGACACACACGGGATGAAAAACTGTTTTTT.

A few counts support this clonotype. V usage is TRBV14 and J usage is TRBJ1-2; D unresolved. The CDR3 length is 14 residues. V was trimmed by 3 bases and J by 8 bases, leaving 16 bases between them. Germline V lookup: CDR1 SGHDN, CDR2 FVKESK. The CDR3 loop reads CASSHERPSQGYTF. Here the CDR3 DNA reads TGTGCCAGCAGCCACGAAAGGCCCTCTCAGGGCTACACCTTC.

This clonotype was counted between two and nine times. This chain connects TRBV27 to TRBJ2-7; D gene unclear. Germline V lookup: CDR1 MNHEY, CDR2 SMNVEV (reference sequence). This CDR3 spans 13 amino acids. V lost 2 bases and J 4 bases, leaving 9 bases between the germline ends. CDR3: CASSLNVGYEQYF. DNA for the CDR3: TGTGCCAGCAGTTTAAACGTCGGGTACGAGCAGTACTTC.

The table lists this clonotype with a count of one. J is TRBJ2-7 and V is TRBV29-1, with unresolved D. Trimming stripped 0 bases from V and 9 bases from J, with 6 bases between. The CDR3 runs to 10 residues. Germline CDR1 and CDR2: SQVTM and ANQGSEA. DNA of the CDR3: TGCAGCGTTGAAGAGGTGGGGCAGTACTTC. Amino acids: CSVEEVGQYF.

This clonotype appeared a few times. In DNA form, the CDR3 reads TGTGCCATCAGTGAAGGGACTTCCCCTGAGCAGTACTTC. Amino acids: CAISEGTSPEQYF. The rearrangement links TRBV10-3 to TRBJ2-7; D is perhaps TRBD2 (6 bases). V lost 3 bases, J lost 7 bases, and 13 bases lay in between. In germline, CDR1 is ENHRY, CDR2 SYGVKD. The CDR3 runs 13 residues.

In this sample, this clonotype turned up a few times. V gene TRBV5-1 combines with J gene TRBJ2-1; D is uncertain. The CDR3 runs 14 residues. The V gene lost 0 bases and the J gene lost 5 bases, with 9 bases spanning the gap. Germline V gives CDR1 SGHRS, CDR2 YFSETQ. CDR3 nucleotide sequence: TGCGCCAGCAGCTTGGACGGCGCGGACAATGAGCAGTTCTTC. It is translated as CASSLDGADNEQFF.

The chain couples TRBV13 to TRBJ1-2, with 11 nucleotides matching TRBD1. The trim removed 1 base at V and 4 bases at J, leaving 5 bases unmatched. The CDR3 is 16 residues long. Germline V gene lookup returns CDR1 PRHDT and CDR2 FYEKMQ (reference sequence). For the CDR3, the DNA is TGTGCCAGCAGCTTAGACTCGGACAGGGGGCTCTATGGCTACACCTTC. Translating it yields CASSLDSDRGLYGYTF.

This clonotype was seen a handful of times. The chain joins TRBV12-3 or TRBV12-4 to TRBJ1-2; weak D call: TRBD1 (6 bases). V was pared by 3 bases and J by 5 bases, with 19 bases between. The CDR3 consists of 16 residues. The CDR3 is CASSFLRQDSGYGYTF. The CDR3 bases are TGTGCCAGCAGTTTCTTACGACAGGACTCCGGGTATGGCTACACCTTC.

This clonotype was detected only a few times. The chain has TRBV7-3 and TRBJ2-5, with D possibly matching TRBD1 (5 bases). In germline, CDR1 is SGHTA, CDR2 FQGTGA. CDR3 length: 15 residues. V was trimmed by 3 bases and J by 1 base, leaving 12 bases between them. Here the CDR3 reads CASSLSGSGQETQYF. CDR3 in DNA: TGTGCCAGCAGCTTGTCAGGGTCGGGCCAAGAGACCCAGTACTTC.

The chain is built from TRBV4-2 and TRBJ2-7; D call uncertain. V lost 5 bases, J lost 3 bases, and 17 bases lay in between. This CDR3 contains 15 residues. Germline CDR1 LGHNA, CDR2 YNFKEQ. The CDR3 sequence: CASSVEVAAIYEQYF. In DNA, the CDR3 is TGTGCCAGCAGCGTTGAGGTAGCAGCGATCTACGAGCAGTACTTC.

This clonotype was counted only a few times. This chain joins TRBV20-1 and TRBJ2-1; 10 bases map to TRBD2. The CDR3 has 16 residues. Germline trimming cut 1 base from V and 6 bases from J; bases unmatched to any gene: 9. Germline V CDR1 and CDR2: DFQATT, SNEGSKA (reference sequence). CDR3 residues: CSARGTYSGRRNEQFF. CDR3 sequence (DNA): TGCAGTGCTAGAGGGACCTATAGCGGGAGGCGCAATGAGCAGTTCTTC.

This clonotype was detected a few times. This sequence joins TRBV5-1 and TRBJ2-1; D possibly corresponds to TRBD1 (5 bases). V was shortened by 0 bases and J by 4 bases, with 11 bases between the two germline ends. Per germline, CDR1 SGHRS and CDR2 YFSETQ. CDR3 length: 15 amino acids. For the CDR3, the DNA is TGCGCCAGCAGCTTGGAGTCATCAGGGTACAATGAGCAGTTCTTC. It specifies CASSLESSGYNEQFF.

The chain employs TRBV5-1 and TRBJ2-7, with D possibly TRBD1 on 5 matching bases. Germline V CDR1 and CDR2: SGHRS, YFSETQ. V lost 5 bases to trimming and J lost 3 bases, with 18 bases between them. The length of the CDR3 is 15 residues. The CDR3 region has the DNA TGCGCCAGCAGACTCCTGGGGCAAGACAGCTACGAGCAGTACTTC. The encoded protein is CASRLLGQDSYEQYF. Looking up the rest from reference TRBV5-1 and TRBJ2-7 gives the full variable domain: KAGVTQTPRYLIKTRGQQVTLSCSPISGHRSVSWYQQTPGQGLQFLFEYFSETQRNKGNFPGRFSGRQFSNSRSEMNVSTLELGDSALYLCASRLLGQDSYEQYFGPGTRLTVT.

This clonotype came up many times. CDR3 protein: CASSRDDSYEQYF. CDR3 coding DNA: TGTGCCAGCAGCCGGGACGACTCCTACGAGCAGTACTTC. V is TRBV12-3 or TRBV12-4 and J is TRBJ2-7, with D perhaps matching TRBD1 or TRBD2 (5 bases each). This CDR3 comprises 13 residues. Between the trimmed V and J ends, which lost 6 bases and 0 bases, there was a span of 9 bases.

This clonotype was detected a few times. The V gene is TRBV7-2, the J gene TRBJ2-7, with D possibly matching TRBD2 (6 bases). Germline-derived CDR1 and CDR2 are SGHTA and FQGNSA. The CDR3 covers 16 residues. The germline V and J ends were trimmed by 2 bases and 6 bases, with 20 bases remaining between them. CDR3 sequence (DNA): TGTGCCAGCAGCTTAATGAGGGCTAGCGTCTTTCCCGAGCAGTACTTC. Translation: CASSLMRASVFPEQYF.

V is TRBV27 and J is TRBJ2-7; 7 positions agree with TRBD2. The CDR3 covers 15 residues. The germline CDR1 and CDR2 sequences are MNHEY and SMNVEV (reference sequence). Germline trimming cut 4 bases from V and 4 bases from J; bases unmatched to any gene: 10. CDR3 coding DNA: TGTGCCAGCAGTTATGAGGGCGGGAGTGGATACGAGCAGTACTTC. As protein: CASSYEGGSGYEQYF.